This T cell receptor beta chain is drawn from a study of shared clonotypes between healthy human individuals. On the study more broadly: Plates per donor: three CD4 naive, three CD4 memory, two CD8 naive, one CD8 memory. Study-wide results and caveats: Naive subsets tended to show greater estimated richness than memory subsets. Specimens sampled were limited to blood, with tissue repertoires likely differing.

Naive CD4+ cells were CD45RA-selected; the remaining cells were memory. Details on this clone: Its antigen remains unknown.

V dropped 4 bases and J dropped 7 bases, with 12 bases sitting between them. This CDR3 is 13 amino acids long. Germline CDR1 reads MGHRA; CDR2 reads YSYEKL. Using immunoSEQ multiplex PCR, the repertoire was profiled, and TCRdb retains in-frame clones only, with some absent. The data contain around 990,000 clones, around three quarters of them singletons. The sample consisted of memory CD4+ T cells from PBMCs. The subset here: CD45RA-negative fraction. The rearrangement uses TRBV4-1 and TRBJ2-3; maybe TRBD2 (6 bases). This TCR derives from a man between 18 and 35 years old in good health. Some clones in this sample may be carry-over from other donors' samples. DNA for the CDR3: TGCGCCAGCAGCCCAGGGACTCTTTATACGCAGTATTTT. Its translation is CASSPGTLYTQYF.